This T cell receptor (beta chain) was retrieved from a study of graft-versus-host responses after intestinal transplantation. Study-level background: Recipients were given multivisceral, liver-intestinal, or isolated intestinal transplants. Induction using anti-thymocyte globulin, followed by tacrolimus and steroids for two to four years, was given to all recipients. Points from the study as a whole: Researchers found peak circulating GvH clone levels linked to early post-transplant HvG declines. Recipient-marrow GvH clones were detected, some having first appeared in ileum or blood.

Generated by immunoSEQ multiplex PCR, the TCRdb table keeps only in-frame clones and is missing some. Among 85,000 to 90,000 clones listed, over 80% were seen once. This CDR3 region has 14 residues. In the case of this clone: The target antigen is unknown. This sample also contains other DNA sequences that code for the same CDR3.

The sequence came from a human donor who received an intestinal transplant. The chain links TRBV12-2 to TRBJ2-5; whether TRBD1, the table's D call, matches the DNA was not checked. TRBV12-2 is a recognized pseudogene. The input for sequencing was unstimulated CD8+ T cells sorted from spleen or lymph node cells, taken before intestinal transplant. CDR3 sequence: CASRLGQVGKTQYF. The CDR3 DNA reads as TGTGCAAGTCGCTTAGGACAGGTGGGAAAGACCCAGTACTTC.